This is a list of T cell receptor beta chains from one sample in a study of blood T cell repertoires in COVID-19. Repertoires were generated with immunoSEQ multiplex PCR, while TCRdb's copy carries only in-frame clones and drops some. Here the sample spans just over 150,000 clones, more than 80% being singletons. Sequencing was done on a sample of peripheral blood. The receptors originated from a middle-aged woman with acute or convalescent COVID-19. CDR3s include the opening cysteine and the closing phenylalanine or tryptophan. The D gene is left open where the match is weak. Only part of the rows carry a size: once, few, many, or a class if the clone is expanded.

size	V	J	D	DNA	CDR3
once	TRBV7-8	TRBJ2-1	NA	TGTGCCAGCAGCAGAAGCCAATACTCCTACAATGAGCAGTTCTTC	CASSRSQYSYNEQFF
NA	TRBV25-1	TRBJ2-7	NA	TGTGCCAGCAGCAGGGACTCCTACGAGCAGTACTTC	CASSRDSYEQYF
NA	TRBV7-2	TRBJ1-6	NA	TGTGCCAGCAGCTTAGGTGTAGAGTTGTGGGGCTTAAGTTCACCCCTCCACTTT	CASSLGVELWGLSSPLHF
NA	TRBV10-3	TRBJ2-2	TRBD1	TGTGCCATCAGTGATCAGGACAGGGACACCGGGGAGCTGTTTTTT	CAISDQDRDTGELFF
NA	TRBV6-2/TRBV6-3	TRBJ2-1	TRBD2	TGTGCCAGCAGTTACTCCCCTAGCGGGAGCTACAATGAGCAGTTCTTC	CASSYSPSGSYNEQFF
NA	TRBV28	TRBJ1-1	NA	TGTGCCAGCTTGTCCCTCACTGAAGCTTTCTTT	CASLSLTEAFF
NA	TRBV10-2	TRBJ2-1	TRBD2	TGCGCCAGCAGCGCTAGCGGGAGCAATGAGCAGTTCTTC	CASSASGSNEQFF
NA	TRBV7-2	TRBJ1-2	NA	TGTGCCAGCAGCTTAAGTCAGAACTATGGCTACACCTTC	CASSLSQNYGYTF
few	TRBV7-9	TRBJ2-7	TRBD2	TGTGCCAGCAGCTTAGGACTAGCGCGGTACGAGCAGTACTTC	CASSLGLARYEQYF
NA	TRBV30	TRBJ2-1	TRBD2	TGTGCCTGGAGTGCCTCTCTTGGGCTAGCGGGAGCGGGTGAGCAGTTCTTC	CAWSASLGLAGAGEQFF
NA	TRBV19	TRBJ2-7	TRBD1	TGTGCCAGTAAAACCGTCGGACAGGGCTACGAGCAGTACTTC	CASKTVGQGYEQYF
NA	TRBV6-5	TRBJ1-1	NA	TGTGCCAGCAGTTTAGGACAGCTAATGAACACTGAAGCTTTCTTT	CASSLGQLMNTEAFF
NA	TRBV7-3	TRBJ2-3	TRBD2	TGTGCCAGCAGCCCCTTAGCGGGGGGGCCTGATACGCAGTATTTT	CASSPLAGGPDTQYF
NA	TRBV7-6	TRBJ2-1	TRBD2	TGTGCCAGCAGCTTAGAGAGGTTGGGGACTAGCGGGAGGGTTAATGAGCAGTTCTTC	CASSLERLGTSGRVNEQFF
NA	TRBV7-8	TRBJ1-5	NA	TGTGCCAGCAGCTTAAGCAGGTCAGGACAGCCCCAGCATTTT	CASSLSRSGQPQHF
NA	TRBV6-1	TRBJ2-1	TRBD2	TGTGCCAGCAGTGAAGGGAGCGGGGGGCAGGATGAGCAGTTCTTC	CASSEGSGGQDEQFF
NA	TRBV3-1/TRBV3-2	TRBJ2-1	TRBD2	TGTGCCAGCAGCTTAGGGCGGGGACTAGCGGTCAGGAGGGGGGATGAGCAGTTCTTC	CASSLGRGLAVRRGDEQFF
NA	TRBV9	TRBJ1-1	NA	TGTGCCAGCAGCGTAGATGGGGCCACTGAAGCTTTCTTT	CASSVDGATEAFF
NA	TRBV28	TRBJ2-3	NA	TGTGCCAGCAGTTTCGGCGGAGCTCGCACAGATACGCAGTATTTT	CASSFGGARTDTQYF
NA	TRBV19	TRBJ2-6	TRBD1	TGTGCCAGTAGTACCCCGAATTGGGACAGAGACTCTGGGGCCAACGTCCTGACTTTC	CASSTPNWDRDSGANVLTF
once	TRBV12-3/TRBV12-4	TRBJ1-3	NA	TGTGCCAGCAGTACGGCGGGCGGAAACACCATATATTTT	CASSTAGGNTIYF
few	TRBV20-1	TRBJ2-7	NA	TGCAGTGCCAAGACACTTTACGAGCAGTACTTC	CSAKTLYEQYF
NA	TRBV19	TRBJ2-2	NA	TGTGCCAGTAGTACCCCTCGCGTGTTTGGCACCGGGGAGCTGTTTTTT	CASSTPRVFGTGELFF
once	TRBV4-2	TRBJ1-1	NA	TGTGCCAGCAGCGTGGAGGGTTATAAAACTGAAGCTTTCTTT	CASSVEGYKTEAFF
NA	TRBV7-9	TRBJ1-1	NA	TGTGCCAGCAGCTTACGTGCAGGTCAGAGCGGCACTGAAGCTTTCTTT	CASSLRAGQSGTEAFF
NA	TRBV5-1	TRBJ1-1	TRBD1	TGCGCCAGCAGCAGGACAGGACAACGCGATGGGGCTTTCTTT	CASSRTGQRDGAFF
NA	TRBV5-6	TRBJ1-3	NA	TGTGCCAGCAGTTTGGACAGATCTGGAAACACCATATATTTT	CASSLDRSGNTIYF
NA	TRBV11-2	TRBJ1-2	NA	TGTGCCAGCAGCTTATACGGCGGATTGGAGGGTAACTATGGCTACACCTTC	CASSLYGGLEGNYGYTF
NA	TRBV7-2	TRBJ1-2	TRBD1	TGTGCCAGCAGCTTAGGGGACAGCCGCTATGGCTACACCTTC	CASSLGDSRYGYTF
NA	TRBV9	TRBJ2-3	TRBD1	TGTGCCAGCAGTAATAGGGGACAGCAGGGGACAGATACGCAGTATTTT	CASSNRGQQGTDTQYF
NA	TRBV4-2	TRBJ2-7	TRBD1	TGTGCCAGCAGCCCCGGACAGGGTACCTACGAGCAGTACTTC	CASSPGQGTYEQYF
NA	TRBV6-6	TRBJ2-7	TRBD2	TGTGCCAGCAGCCTCCGGGGGGCCTACGAGCAGTACTTC	CASSLRGAYEQYF
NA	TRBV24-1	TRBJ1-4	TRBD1	TGTGCCACCAGGACCCTCCGGACAGGTTTTAATGAAAAACTGTTTTTT	CATRTLRTGFNEKLFF
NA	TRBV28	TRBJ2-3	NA	TGTGCCAGCAGTGCCCGGGACATCCTTATCCCAGATACGCAGTATTTT	CASSARDILIPDTQYF
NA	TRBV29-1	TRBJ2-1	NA	TGCAGCGTCGGAGACCAGCTCGATGAGCAGTTCTTC	CSVGDQLDEQFF
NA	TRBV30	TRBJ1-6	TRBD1	TGTGCCTGGACCCGGGAAACAGGGGGCGTCTTTTCCTATAATTCACCCCTCCACTTT	CAWTRETGGVFSYNSPLHF
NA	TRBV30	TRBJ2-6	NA	TGTGCCTGGAGTGTAATCCGGGGTACTGGGGCCAACGTCCTGACTTTC	CAWSVIRGTGANVLTF
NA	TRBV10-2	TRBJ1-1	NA	TGCGCCAGCATCAGTTCGCTGAACACTGAAGCTTTCTTT	CASISSLNTEAFF
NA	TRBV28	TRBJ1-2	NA	TGTGCCAGCAGTTTCAACAGTTTCTACACCTTC	CASSFNSFYTF
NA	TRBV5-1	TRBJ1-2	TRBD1	TGCGCCAGCAGCTTGGGATACCGGGACAGCTATGGCTACACCTTC	CASSLGYRDSYGYTF